The following is a T cell receptor (beta chain) sequence with its context. Its antigen is unknown. One junction end disagrees with the germline gene, perhaps due to a read error. Breast cancer patients provided tissue from their axillary draining lymph nodes. The sample is drawn from a study of breast tumors, draining lymph nodes, adjacent tissues. Study conclusions and caveats: Luminal-like breast cancer showed significantly greater tumor-nontumor repertoire similarity than basal-like breast cancer did. Data only fit, rather than demonstrated, lymph node origin of most tumor T cells. Tumor repertoires ranked between lymph nodes and nontumor tissue in diversity, with V and J gene preferences. Findings are consistent with lymph node origin and intratumoral expansion of most tumor T cells.

MiXCR, applied by TCRdb to the multiplex PCR reads, yields one record per CDR3 protein. This table has about 140,000 distinct CDR3 sequences, roughly 33% appearing once. The CDR3 covers 18 residues. Germline V gene lookup returns CDR1 SGDLS and CDR2 YYNGEE. Source material: axillary lymph node tissue. This TCR derives from a female donor with breast cancer. Some clones in this sample may be carry-over from other donors' samples. J is TRBJ2-2 and V is TRBV9; tentative D call: TRBD1 (7 bases). CDR3 amino acids: CAGSVDGTYREGAGGLFF. In DNA form, the CDR3 reads TGTGCCGGCAGCGTAGATGGGACGTATAGAGAGGGGGCCGGGGGGCTGTTTTTT.